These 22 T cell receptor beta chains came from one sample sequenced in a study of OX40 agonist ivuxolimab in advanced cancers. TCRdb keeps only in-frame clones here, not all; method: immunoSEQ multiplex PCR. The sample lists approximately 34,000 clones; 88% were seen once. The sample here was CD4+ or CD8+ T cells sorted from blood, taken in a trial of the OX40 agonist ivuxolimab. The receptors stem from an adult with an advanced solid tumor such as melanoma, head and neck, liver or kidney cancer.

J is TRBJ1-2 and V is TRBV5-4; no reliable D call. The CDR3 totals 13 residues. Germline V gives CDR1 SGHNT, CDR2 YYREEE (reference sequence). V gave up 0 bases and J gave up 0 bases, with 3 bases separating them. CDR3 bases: TGTGCCAGCAGCTTGGATACTAACTATGGCTACACCTTC. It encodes CASSLDTNYGYTF.

The CDR3 coding sequence is TGTGCCAGCAGCTCCCGCGAGAAAGCGGGGGCTCCCCAAGAGACCCAGTACTTC. Translated: CASSSREKAGAPQETQYF. The rearrangement uses TRBV7-9 and TRBJ2-5, with TRBD2 matching 8 bases. Germline V gene lookup returns CDR1 SEHNR and CDR2 FQNEAQ (reference sequence). The CDR3 has 18 residues. The V segment lost 4 bases and the J segment 1 base; nucleotides outside the gene matches: 14.

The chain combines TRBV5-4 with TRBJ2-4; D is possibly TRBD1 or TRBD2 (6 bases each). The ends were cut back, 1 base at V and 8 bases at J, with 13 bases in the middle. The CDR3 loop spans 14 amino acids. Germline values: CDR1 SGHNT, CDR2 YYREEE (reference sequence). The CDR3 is CASSLWGAGDIQYF. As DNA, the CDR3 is TGTGCCAGCAGCTTGTGGGGGGCCGGGGACATTCAGTACTTC.

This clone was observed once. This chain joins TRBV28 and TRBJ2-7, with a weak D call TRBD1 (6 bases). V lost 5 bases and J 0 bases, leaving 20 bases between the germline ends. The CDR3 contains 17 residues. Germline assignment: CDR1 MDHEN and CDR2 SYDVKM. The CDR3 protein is CASSAPSGTPSSYEQYF. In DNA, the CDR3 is TGTGCCAGCAGTGCACCCTCCGGGACACCAAGCTCCTACGAGCAGTACTTC.

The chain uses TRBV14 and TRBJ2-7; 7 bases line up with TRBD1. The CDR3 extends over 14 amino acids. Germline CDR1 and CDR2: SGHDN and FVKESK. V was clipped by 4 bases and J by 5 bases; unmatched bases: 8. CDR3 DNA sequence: TGTGCCAGCAGCCTACTGACAGGGACACACGAGCAGTACTTC. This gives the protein CASSLLTGTHEQYF.

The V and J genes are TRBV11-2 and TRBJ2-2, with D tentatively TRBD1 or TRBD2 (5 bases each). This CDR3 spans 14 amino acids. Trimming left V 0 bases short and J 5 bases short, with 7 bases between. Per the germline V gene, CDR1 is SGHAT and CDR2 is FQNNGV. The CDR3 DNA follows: TGTGCCAGCAGCTTAGAGGGGGAGACCGGGGAGCTGTTTTTT. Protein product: CASSLEGETGELFF.

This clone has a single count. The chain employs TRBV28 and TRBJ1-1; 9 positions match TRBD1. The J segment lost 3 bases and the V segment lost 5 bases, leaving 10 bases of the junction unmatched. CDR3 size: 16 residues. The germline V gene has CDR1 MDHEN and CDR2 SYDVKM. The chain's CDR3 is CASSPTNRGPDTEAFF. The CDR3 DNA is TGTGCCAGCAGTCCCACGAACAGGGGGCCGGACACTGAAGCTTTCTTT.

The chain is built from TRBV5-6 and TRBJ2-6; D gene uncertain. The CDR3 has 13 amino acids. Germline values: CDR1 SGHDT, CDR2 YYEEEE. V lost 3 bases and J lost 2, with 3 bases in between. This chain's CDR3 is CASSYPGANVLTF. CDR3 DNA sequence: TGTGCCAGCAGCTACCCTGGGGCCAACGTCCTGACTTTC.

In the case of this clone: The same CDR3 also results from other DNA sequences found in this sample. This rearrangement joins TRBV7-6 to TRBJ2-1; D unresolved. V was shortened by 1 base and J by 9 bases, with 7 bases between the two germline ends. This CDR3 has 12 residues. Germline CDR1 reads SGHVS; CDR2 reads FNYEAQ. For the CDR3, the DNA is TGTGCCAGCAGCTTAGGGGGAAGTGAGCAGTTCTTC. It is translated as CASSLGGSEQFF.

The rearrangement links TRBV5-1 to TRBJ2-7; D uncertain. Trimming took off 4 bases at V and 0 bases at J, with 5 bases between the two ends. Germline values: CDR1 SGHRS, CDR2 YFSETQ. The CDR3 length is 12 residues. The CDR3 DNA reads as TGCGCCAGCAGCCCCTCCTCCTACGAGCAGTACTTC. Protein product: CASSPSSYEQYF. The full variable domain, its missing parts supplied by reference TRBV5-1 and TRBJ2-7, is KAGVTQTPRYLIKTRGQQVTLSCSPISGHRSVSWYQQTPGQGLQFLFEYFSETQRNKGNFPGRFSGRQFSNSRSEMNVSTLELGDSALYLCASSPSSYEQYFGPGTRLTVT.

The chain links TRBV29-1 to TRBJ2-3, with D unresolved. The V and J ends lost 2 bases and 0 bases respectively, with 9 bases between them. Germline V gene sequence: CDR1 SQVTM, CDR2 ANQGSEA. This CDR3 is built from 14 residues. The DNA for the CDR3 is TGCAGCGTTGAACCCAGCGCTAGCACAGATACGCAGTATTTT. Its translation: CSVEPSASTDTQYF.

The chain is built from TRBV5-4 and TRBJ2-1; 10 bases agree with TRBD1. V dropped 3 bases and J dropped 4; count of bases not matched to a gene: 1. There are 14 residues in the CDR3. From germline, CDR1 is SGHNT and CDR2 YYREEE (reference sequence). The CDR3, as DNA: TGTGCCAGCAGCTGGGGACAGGGGTACAATGAGCAGTTCTTC. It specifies CASSWGQGYNEQFF. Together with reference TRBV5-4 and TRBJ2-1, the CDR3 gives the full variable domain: ETGVTQSPTHLIKTRGQQVTLRCSSQSGHNTVSWYQQALGQGPQFIFQYYREEENGRGNFPPRFSGLQFPNYSSELNVNALELDDSALYLCASSWGQGYNEQFFGPGTRLTVL.

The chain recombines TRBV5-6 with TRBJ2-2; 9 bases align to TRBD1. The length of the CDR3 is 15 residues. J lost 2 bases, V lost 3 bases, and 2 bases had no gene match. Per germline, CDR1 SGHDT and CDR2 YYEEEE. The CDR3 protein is CASSSGQGNTGELFF. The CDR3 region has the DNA TGTGCCAGCAGCTCGGGACAGGGTAACACCGGGGAGCTGTTTTTT.

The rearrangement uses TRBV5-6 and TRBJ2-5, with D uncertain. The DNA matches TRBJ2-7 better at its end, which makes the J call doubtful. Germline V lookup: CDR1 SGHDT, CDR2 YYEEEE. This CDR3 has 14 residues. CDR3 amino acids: CASTYGRSTYEQYF. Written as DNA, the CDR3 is TGTGCCAGCACATATGGGCGGTCTACCTACGAGCAGTACTTC.

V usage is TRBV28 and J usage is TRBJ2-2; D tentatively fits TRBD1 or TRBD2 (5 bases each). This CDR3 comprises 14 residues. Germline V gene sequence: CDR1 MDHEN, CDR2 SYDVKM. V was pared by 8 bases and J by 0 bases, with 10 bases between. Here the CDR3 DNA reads TGTGCCAGCCGTGAGGGGACGAACACCGGGGAGCTGTTTTTT. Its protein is CASREGTNTGELFF.

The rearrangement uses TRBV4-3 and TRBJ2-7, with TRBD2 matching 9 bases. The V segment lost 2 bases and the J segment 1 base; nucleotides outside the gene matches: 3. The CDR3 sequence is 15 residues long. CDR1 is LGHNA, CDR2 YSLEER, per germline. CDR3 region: CASSQTTSGSYEQYF. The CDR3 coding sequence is TGCGCCAGCAGCCAAACGACTAGCGGTTCCTACGAGCAGTACTTC.

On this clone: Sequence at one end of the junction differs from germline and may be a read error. The CDR3 sequence: CVSSLGQLNEKLFF. The CDR3 DNA reads TGTGTCAGCAGTTTAGGACAGCTTAATGAAAAACTGTTTTTT. This chain joins TRBV27 and TRBJ1-4; possibly TRBD1 for D (6 bases). The CDR3 is 14 amino acids. The germline V gene encodes CDR1 MNHEY and CDR2 SMNVEV (reference sequence).

This CDR3 reads CASGGSDTQYF. DNA for the CDR3: TGTGCCAGCGGCGGGTCAGATACGCAGTATTTT. The V call is TRBV6-5, the J call TRBJ2-3; maybe TRBD2 (5 bases). V lost 8 bases, J lost 4 bases, and 7 bases lay in between. The length of the CDR3 is 11 residues. The V gene's germline CDR1 is MNHEY and CDR2 SVGAGI.

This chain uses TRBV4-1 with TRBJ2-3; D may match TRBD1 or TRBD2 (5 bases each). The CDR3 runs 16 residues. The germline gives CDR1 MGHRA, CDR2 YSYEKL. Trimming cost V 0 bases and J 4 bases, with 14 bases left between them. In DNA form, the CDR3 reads TGCGCCAGCAGCCAAGAAGCCGACAGAGGGGCAGATACGCAGTATTTT. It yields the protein CASSQEADRGADTQYF.

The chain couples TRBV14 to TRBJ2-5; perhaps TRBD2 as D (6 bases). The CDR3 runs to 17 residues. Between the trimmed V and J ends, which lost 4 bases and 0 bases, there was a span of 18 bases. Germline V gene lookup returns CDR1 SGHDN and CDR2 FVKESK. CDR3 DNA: TGTGCCAGCAGCCCCCGCGCCTTAAGCGGGTACCAAGAGACCCAGTACTTC. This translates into CASSPRALSGYQETQYF. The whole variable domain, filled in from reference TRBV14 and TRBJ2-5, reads EAGVTQFPSHSVIEKGQTVTLRCDPISGHDNLYWYRRVMGKEIKFLLHFVKESKQDESGMPNNRFLAERTGGTYSTLKVQPAELEDSGVYFCASSPRALSGYQETQYFGPGTRLLVL.

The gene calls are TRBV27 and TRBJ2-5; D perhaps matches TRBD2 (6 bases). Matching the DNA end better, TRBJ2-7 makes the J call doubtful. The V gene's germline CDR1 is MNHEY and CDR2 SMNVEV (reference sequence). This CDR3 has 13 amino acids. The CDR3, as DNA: TGTGCCAGCAGTTTTTCGGGGGTGAACGAGCAGTACTTC. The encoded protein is CASSFSGVNEQYF.

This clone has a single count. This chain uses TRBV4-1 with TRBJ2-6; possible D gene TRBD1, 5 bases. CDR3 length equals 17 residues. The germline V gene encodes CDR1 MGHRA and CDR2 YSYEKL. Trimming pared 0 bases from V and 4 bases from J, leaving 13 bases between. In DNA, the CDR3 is TGCGCCAGCAGCCAAGAGTCCCTAGGGGTAGGGGCCAACGTCCTGACTTTC. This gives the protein CASSQESLGVGANVLTF.